The present T cell receptor beta chain was sequenced within a study of cytomegalovirus exposure and HLA in healthy donors. V lost 2 bases to trimming and J lost 5 bases; unmatched junction nucleotides: 7. The CDR3 contains 14 residues. Germline V gene data show CDR1 as GTSNPN and CDR2 as SVGIG (reference sequence). This PCR relied on a set of 60 Vbeta primers and 13 Jbeta primers. Method: immunoSEQ multiplex PCR; TCRdb's copy keeps in-frame clones and lacks some. This table has some 55,000 clones, roughly four fifths appearing once. The TCR sequence derives from a man aged 40-50 years in good health and CMV-seronegative. This chain connects TRBV30 to TRBJ2-3; 7 positions agree with TRBD2. Source material: PBMCs. CDR3 in amino acids: CAWSFGQRGDTQYF. The CDR3 nucleotides are TGTGCCTGGAGTTTCGGGCAGCGGGGAGATACGCAGTATTTT.